This T cell receptor beta chain was documented in a study of regulatory T cells in long-lasting Graves disease. Whole-study context: Those with persistent Graves' disease had received antithyroid drugs for over 5 years with positive TSH receptor antibodies.

Arm-PCR of CDR3 regions with iRepertoire HTBI primers generated TCR beta libraries. TCRdb re-called the multiplex PCR reads through MiXCR, storing one row per CDR3 protein. The sample yields around 510,000 distinct CDR3 sequences, about 20% seen once. The sample's time point: persistent/refractory GD, antithyroid drugs over 5 years with positive TRAb. There was RNA extracted from PBMCs, and the TCR library was made from it. The J segment lost 4 bases and the V segment lost 5 bases, leaving 11 bases of the junction unmatched. CDR1 MNHEY and CDR2 SMNVEV come from the germline V gene (reference sequence). CDR3 length: 16 residues. Study-wide results and limits: When disease was persistent, TRBV28, TRBJ1-2 and TRBJ2-5 were the favored segments. A greater number of public clonotypes (more than 2,500) was shared by persistent patients than by new patients (about 880).

This clonotype has just a few counts. The antigen is unknown. The chain links TRBV27 to TRBJ2-1; 7 positions match TRBD2. The receptor comes from a female donor with Graves disease. This specimen was peripheral blood mononuclear cells (PBMCs), taken when the disease was refractory, from a patient treated with antithyroid drugs. The CDR3 sequence is CASSHGLGLRYNEQFF. CDR3 in DNA: TGTGCCAGCAGTCACGGACTAGGATTACGTTACAATGAGCAGTTCTTC.